This TCR beta chain was sequenced in a study of beta chain features in type 1 diabetes. Across the whole study: Sorted cell examination encompassed 100,000,000 or so cells across all samples.

One heparinised blood draw, averaging approximately 0.11 L, came from each donor. This clone occurred a few times. No antigen is known for it. As every portion of the isolated RNA was reverse transcribed, the sequencing read expressed TCRB transcripts. Repertoires were generated with immunoSEQ multiplex PCR, while TCRdb's copy carries only in-frame clones and drops some. The data show 200,000 to 250,000 clones, with roughly 17% seen just once and approximately 0.086% held by the top ten. The germline V gene encodes CDR1 MDHEN and CDR2 SYDVKM. This CDR3 is 14 amino acids long. V shed 5 bases and J 7 bases; nucleotides not matched to a gene: 6. Study findings and constraints: Researchers report that Type 1 diabetes patients had moderately but significantly shorter TCRB CDR3s across all four CD4+ subsets.

The chain recombines TRBV28 with TRBJ1-4, with 8 bases identical to TRBD1. The sequenced material came from naive CD4+ T cells from blood. The TCR comes from a man in his thirties or forties with type 1 diabetes. CDR3 nucleotide sequence: TGTGCCAGCAGTGCCCCAGGGGGCGGTGAAAAACTGTTTTTT. Translation gives CASSAPGGGEKLFF.